These T cell receptor beta chains were read from a single sample in a study of shared T cell receptors in the human thymus. The table came from immunoSEQ multiplex PCR; TCRdb's copy has only in-frame clones and leaves some out. This table has about 660,000 clones, roughly 88% appearing once. Another study also made use of these data, one on human thymus T cells.

Sequencing used thymocytes. All receptors derive from a boy in the first two years of life with a congenital heart defect. Both conserved end residues are part of each CDR3. Fields, in order: clone size, V gene, J gene, D gene, CDR3 DNA, CDR3 protein. A D gene is named only where the DNA matches it firmly. Part of the rows lack a size; the others show once, few, many or a class for expanded clones.

clone size: few; V gene: TRBV10-3; J gene: TRBJ2-1; D gene: TRBD2; CDR3 DNA: TGTGCCATCAGCGAGGGGACTAGCGGGAACAATGAGCAGTTCTTC; CDR3 protein: CAISEGTSGNNEQFF
clone size: few; V gene: TRBV19; J gene: TRBJ1-2; D gene: TRBD1; CDR3 DNA: TGTGCCAGTAGTATAGGACAGGGCTATGGCTACACCTTC; CDR3 protein: CASSIGQGYGYTF
clone size: NA; V gene: TRBV4-3; J gene: TRBJ2-2; D gene: NA; CDR3 DNA: TGCGCCAGCAGCCTGGGGGGAGATGAAGGATGTAACACCGGGGAGCTGTTTTTT; CDR3 protein: CASSLGGDEGCNTGELFF
clone size: NA; V gene: TRBV6-1; J gene: TRBJ2-7; D gene: TRBD2; CDR3 DNA: TGTGCCAGCAGGTGGGCGGGAGGGCTCTACGAGCAGTACTTC; CDR3 protein: CASRWAGGLYEQYF
clone size: NA; V gene: TRBV10-3; J gene: TRBJ2-7; D gene: TRBD2; CDR3 DNA: TGTGCCATCAGTGGAGCGGGAGCGGGAGAGCAGTACTTC; CDR3 protein: CAISGAGAGEQYF
clone size: NA; V gene: TRBV18; J gene: TRBJ1-5; D gene: TRBD1; CDR3 DNA: TGTGCCAGCTCACCAAGCCGGGACAGGGAAGGTAGCAATCAGCCCCAGCATTTT; CDR3 protein: CASSPSRDREGSNQPQHF
clone size: NA; V gene: TRBV6-5; J gene: TRBJ2-7; D gene: TRBD1; CDR3 DNA: TGTGCCAGCAGGCACCAGGGGGCGGGGGAGCAGTACTTC; CDR3 protein: CASRHQGAGEQYF
clone size: NA; V gene: TRBV9; J gene: TRBJ2-5; D gene: NA; CDR3 DNA: TGTGCCAGCAGCCAGCCGGGTGGAGGGACGGGCCAAGAGACCCAGTACTTC; CDR3 protein: CASSQPGGGTGQETQYF
clone size: NA; V gene: TRBV6-1; J gene: TRBJ1-4; D gene: NA; CDR3 DNA: TGTGCCAGCAGCTACAGGGTGCACGAAAAACTGTTTTTT; CDR3 protein: CASSYRVHEKLFF
clone size: once; V gene: TRBV4-2; J gene: TRBJ2-1; D gene: TRBD2; CDR3 DNA: TGTGCCAGCAGCCAAGATGGCGGGAGGGCCGATTTTGATGAGCAGTTCTTC; CDR3 protein: CASSQDGGRADFDEQFF
clone size: few; V gene: TRBV28; J gene: TRBJ1-5; D gene: TRBD1; CDR3 DNA: TGTGCCAGCCAGGGACAGGCTGATCAGCCCCAGCATTTT; CDR3 protein: CASQGQADQPQHF
clone size: NA; V gene: TRBV19; J gene: TRBJ2-2; D gene: NA; CDR3 DNA: TGTGCCAGTAGCCGCGCTTCGAACACCGGGGAGCTGTTTTTT; CDR3 protein: CASSRASNTGELFF
clone size: NA; V gene: TRBV28; J gene: TRBJ2-5; D gene: NA; CDR3 DNA: TGTGCCAGCAGTGTACAATCGCGCGAGGAGGAGACCCAGTACTTC; CDR3 protein: CASSVQSREEETQYF
clone size: NA; V gene: TRBV7-2; J gene: TRBJ2-1; D gene: NA; CDR3 DNA: TGTGCCAGCAGCAATTACAGGGTGCTGAGGCCTGTGTGGCAGTTCTTC; CDR3 protein: CASSNYRVLRPVWQFF
clone size: NA; V gene: TRBV6-1; J gene: TRBJ1-1; D gene: NA; CDR3 DNA: TGTGCCAGCAGAGCAGGGGCCTCTGAAGCTTTCTTT; CDR3 protein: CASRAGASEAFF
clone size: NA; V gene: TRBV29-1; J gene: TRBJ2-3; D gene: NA; CDR3 DNA: TGCAGCGTTGAACCCTCAGAAGATACGCAGTATTTT; CDR3 protein: CSVEPSEDTQYF
clone size: NA; V gene: TRBV12-5; J gene: TRBJ2-1; D gene: TRBD2; CDR3 DNA: TGTGCTAGTGGTTTAGTAGGACTAGCCCCCGACGAGCAGTTCTTC; CDR3 protein: CASGLVGLAPDEQFF
clone size: NA; V gene: TRBV11-3; J gene: TRBJ2-5; D gene: NA; CDR3 DNA: TGTGCCAGCAGCTTATTCGGGGAGACCCAGTACTTC; CDR3 protein: CASSLFGETQYF
clone size: NA; V gene: TRBV25-1; J gene: TRBJ1-1; D gene: NA; CDR3 DNA: TGTGCCAGCACGATCGGGACTGGGGAGCAGGGCACTGAAGCTTTCTTT; CDR3 protein: CASTIGTGEQGTEAFF
clone size: NA; V gene: TRBV5-1; J gene: TRBJ2-7; D gene: NA; CDR3 DNA: TGCGCCAGCAGCTTGGTAGGGGTCTACGAGCAGTACTTC; CDR3 protein: CASSLVGVYEQYF
clone size: NA; V gene: TRBV19; J gene: TRBJ2-2; D gene: TRBD2; CDR3 DNA: TGTGCCAGTAGTATAGGTAGCGGGAGGGTTACCGGGGAGCTGTTTTTT; CDR3 protein: CASSIGSGRVTGELFF
clone size: NA; V gene: TRBV7-2; J gene: TRBJ2-2; D gene: TRBD1; CDR3 DNA: TGTGCCAGCAGCCCATGGCCGACAGGGACGAACACCGGGGAGCTGTTTTTT; CDR3 protein: CASSPWPTGTNTGELFF
clone size: NA; V gene: TRBV25-1; J gene: TRBJ2-3; D gene: NA; CDR3 DNA: TGTGCCAGCAGTTTCGAGGGAAAGGGTGGAGATACGCAGTATTTT; CDR3 protein: CASSFEGKGGDTQYF
clone size: NA; V gene: TRBV30; J gene: TRBJ2-7; D gene: TRBD2; CDR3 DNA: TGTGCCTGGAGACAATGGACTAGCGGGAGGGGGACCTACGAGCAGTACTTC; CDR3 protein: CAWRQWTSGRGTYEQYF
clone size: few; V gene: TRBV28; J gene: TRBJ1-2; D gene: NA; CDR3 DNA: TGTGCCAGCAGGCGGTTTTGGGGCTACACCTTC; CDR3 protein: CASRRFWGYTF
clone size: NA; V gene: TRBV25-1; J gene: TRBJ2-3; D gene: TRBD2; CDR3 DNA: TGTGCCAGCAGTGATTCCGAGCGGGAGAGGGGGACAGATACGCAGTATTTT; CDR3 protein: CASSDSERERGTDTQYF
clone size: NA; V gene: TRBV19; J gene: TRBJ2-3; D gene: TRBD2; CDR3 DNA: TGTGCCAGCCAAAAGGGAGGGACTCACACAGATACGCAGTATTTT; CDR3 protein: CASQKGGTHTDTQYF
clone size: few; V gene: TRBV25-1; J gene: TRBJ2-3; D gene: NA; CDR3 DNA: TGTGCCAGCAACCAGGATTTGGATACGCAGTATTTT; CDR3 protein: CASNQDLDTQYF
clone size: NA; V gene: TRBV27; J gene: TRBJ2-7; D gene: NA; CDR3 DNA: TGTGCCAGCAGTTTATCCCCACAGGGCCGAACCCCCTACGAGCAGTACTTC; CDR3 protein: CASSLSPQGRTPYEQYF
clone size: NA; V gene: TRBV10-2; J gene: TRBJ1-3; D gene: TRBD1; CDR3 DNA: TGCGCCAGCAGTCAGGGGGATTGCAACACCATATATTTT; CDR3 protein: CASSQGDCNTIYF
clone size: once; V gene: TRBV10-3; J gene: TRBJ1-5; D gene: NA; CDR3 DNA: TGTGCCATCAGTGAGTCGGGGGGAAGCAATCAGCCCCAGCATTTT; CDR3 protein: CAISESGGSNQPQHF
clone size: NA; V gene: TRBV2; J gene: TRBJ2-7; D gene: NA; CDR3 DNA: TGTGCCAGCAGTACGTTGGAGTACTCCTACGAGCAGTACTTC; CDR3 protein: CASSTLEYSYEQYF
clone size: NA; V gene: TRBV5-6; J gene: TRBJ2-7; D gene: NA; CDR3 DNA: TGTGCCAGCAGTCACGGGAGTAACCCTGGGGACTCCTACGAGCAGTACTTC; CDR3 protein: CASSHGSNPGDSYEQYF
clone size: NA; V gene: TRBV5-1; J gene: TRBJ2-7; D gene: TRBD2; CDR3 DNA: TGCGCCAGCAGGGGGGAGGGCCCCTACGAGCAGTACTTC; CDR3 protein: CASRGEGPYEQYF
clone size: NA; V gene: TRBV6-1; J gene: TRBJ2-7; D gene: TRBD1; CDR3 DNA: TGTGCCAGCAGCCACACAGGGGGGAGCTCCTACGAGCAGTACTTC; CDR3 protein: CASSHTGGSSYEQYF
clone size: once; V gene: TRBV6-5; J gene: TRBJ2-7; D gene: NA; CDR3 DNA: TGTGCCAGCAGTTACTCGGCGGAAAGCTCCTACGAGCAGTACTTC; CDR3 protein: CASSYSAESSYEQYF
clone size: NA; V gene: TRBV30; J gene: TRBJ2-3; D gene: NA; CDR3 DNA: TGTGCCTGGGCCCTTAAGTACCGGGGAGGCACAGATACGCAGTATTTT; CDR3 protein: CAWALKYRGGTDTQYF
clone size: NA; V gene: TRBV28; J gene: TRBJ2-7; D gene: TRBD1; CDR3 DNA: TGTGCCAGCAGCTTATTCCGGGACAGGGCACGGGGTAGCTACGAGCAGTACTTC; CDR3 protein: CASSLFRDRARGSYEQYF
clone size: NA; V gene: TRBV9; J gene: TRBJ1-6; D gene: TRBD1; CDR3 DNA: TGTGCCAGCAGCCTCGGGACAGGGAGTTATTCACCCCTCCACTTT; CDR3 protein: CASSLGTGSYSPLHF
clone size: few; V gene: TRBV29-1; J gene: TRBJ1-3; D gene: NA; CDR3 DNA: TGCAGCGTTGGAGTTAAAGGGGTTCCTGGAAACACCATATATTTT; CDR3 protein: CSVGVKGVPGNTIYF
clone size: NA; V gene: TRBV19; J gene: TRBJ2-1; D gene: TRBD1; CDR3 DNA: TGTGCCAGTAATTTGGACAGGGCGGGGAATGAGCAGTTCTTC; CDR3 protein: CASNLDRAGNEQFF
clone size: NA; V gene: TRBV4-3; J gene: TRBJ2-1; D gene: TRBD1; CDR3 DNA: TGCGCCAGCAGCCACCCCGGGGACAGGGGTCAGAATGAGCAGTTCTTC; CDR3 protein: CASSHPGDRGQNEQFF
clone size: NA; V gene: TRBV10-1; J gene: TRBJ2-7; D gene: TRBD2; CDR3 DNA: TGCGCCAGCAGTAAGAGGCGGGAGAGGATCCACGAGCAGTACTTC; CDR3 protein: CASSKRRERIHEQYF
clone size: NA; V gene: TRBV25-1; J gene: TRBJ2-2; D gene: TRBD1; CDR3 DNA: TGTGCCAGCAGTGAATGGGGACAGACAATCCTCACCGGGGAGCTGTTTTTT; CDR3 protein: CASSEWGQTILTGELFF
clone size: NA; V gene: TRBV7-9; J gene: TRBJ1-2; D gene: TRBD1; CDR3 DNA: TGTGCCAGCAGCAGTCGGGACAGGGTGACAGACGGCTACACCTTC; CDR3 protein: CASSSRDRVTDGYTF
clone size: few; V gene: TRBV12-1; J gene: TRBJ2-1; D gene: NA; CDR3 DNA: TGTGCCAGCAGCTTTTCTGGCCGCCCTGAGCAGTTCTTC; CDR3 protein: CASSFSGRPEQFF
clone size: NA; V gene: TRBV5-1; J gene: TRBJ2-7; D gene: TRBD2; CDR3 DNA: TGCGCCAGCAGCTTGTGGACTAGCGGGGCTTCCTACGAGCAGTACTTC; CDR3 protein: CASSLWTSGASYEQYF
clone size: NA; V gene: TRBV11-2; J gene: TRBJ2-7; D gene: TRBD2; CDR3 DNA: TGTGCCAGCAGCTTACTTAGCGGGAACACCTACGAGCAGTACTTC; CDR3 protein: CASSLLSGNTYEQYF
clone size: NA; V gene: TRBV4-2; J gene: TRBJ2-3; D gene: TRBD1; CDR3 DNA: TGTGCCAGCAGCCAAGGGACAGGGGGCCCAGATACGCAGTATTTT; CDR3 protein: CASSQGTGGPDTQYF
clone size: NA; V gene: TRBV11-3; J gene: TRBJ2-1; D gene: NA; CDR3 DNA: TGTGCCAGCAGCTCCCTCCGCGGTAGGGAGCAGTTCTTC; CDR3 protein: CASSSLRGREQFF
clone size: NA; V gene: TRBV27; J gene: TRBJ1-1; D gene: NA; CDR3 DNA: TGTGCCAGCAGTTTTGGAGGTAGGACTGAAGCTTTCTTT; CDR3 protein: CASSFGGRTEAFF
clone size: NA; V gene: TRBV9; J gene: TRBJ2-6; D gene: NA; CDR3 DNA: TGTGCCAGCAGCGTTACAGGTGCTGGGGCCAACGTCCTGACTTTC; CDR3 protein: CASSVTGAGANVLTF
clone size: NA; V gene: TRBV5-4; J gene: TRBJ2-2; D gene: TRBD2; CDR3 DNA: TGTGCCAGCAGTACCGGGACAGACGTAGCGGGAGGGCCTGGGGAGCTGTTTTTT; CDR3 protein: CASSTGTDVAGGPGELFF
clone size: NA; V gene: TRBV6-6; J gene: TRBJ2-5; D gene: TRBD1; CDR3 DNA: TGTGCCAGCACCCGGGACAGGGGAACGCCTGAGACCCAGTACTTC; CDR3 protein: CASTRDRGTPETQYF
clone size: NA; V gene: TRBV29-1; J gene: TRBJ1-3; D gene: NA; CDR3 DNA: TGCAGCGTTGCGGCAGGGGACGGAAACACCATATATTTT; CDR3 protein: CSVAAGDGNTIYF
clone size: once; V gene: TRBV10-3; J gene: TRBJ2-7; D gene: TRBD2; CDR3 DNA: TGTGCCATCAGACGGACTAGCGGGGGTTCCTACGAGCAGTACTTC; CDR3 protein: CAIRRTSGGSYEQYF
clone size: NA; V gene: TRBV6-6; J gene: TRBJ2-1; D gene: TRBD1; CDR3 DNA: TGTGCCAGCAGTTACGCGGACAGGGCCAATGAGCAGTTCTTC; CDR3 protein: CASSYADRANEQFF